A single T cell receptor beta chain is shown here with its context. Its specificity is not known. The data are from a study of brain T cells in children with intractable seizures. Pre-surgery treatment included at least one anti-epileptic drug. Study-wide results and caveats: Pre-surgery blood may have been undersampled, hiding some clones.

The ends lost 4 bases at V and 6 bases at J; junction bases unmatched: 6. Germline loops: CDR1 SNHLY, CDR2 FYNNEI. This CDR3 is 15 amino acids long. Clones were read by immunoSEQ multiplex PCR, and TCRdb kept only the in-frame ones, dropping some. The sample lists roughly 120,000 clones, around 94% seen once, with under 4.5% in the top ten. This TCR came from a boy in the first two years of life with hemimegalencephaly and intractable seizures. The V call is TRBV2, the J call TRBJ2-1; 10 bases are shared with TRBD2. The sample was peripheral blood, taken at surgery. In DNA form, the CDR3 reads TGTGCCAGCAGTGTAGGACTAGCGGTGGTCAATGAGCAGTTCTTC. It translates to CASSVGLAVVNEQFF.